The clone carrying this T cell receptor (beta chain) was detected only a few times. TCRdb re-derived calls from the RT-PCR reads in MiXCR, one entry per CDR3 protein. This table has fewer than 800,000 distinct CDR3 sequences, around 14% appearing once. CDR3 length: 18 amino acids. V was pared by 6 bases and J by 0 bases, with 15 bases of the junction left unmatched. Looked up from germline, CDR1 is SQVTM and CDR2 is ANQGSEA. This TCR was recovered from a female donor in good health, serving as a healthy control. This chain uses TRBV29-1 with TRBJ2-3; 10 nucleotides line up with TRBD1. The sample comprised memory CD4+ T cells from blood. The CDR3 loop is CSVNRLGTGAFSTDTQYF. The CDR3 nucleotides read TGCAGCGTAAATCGACTAGGGACAGGGGCCTTTAGCACAGATACGCAGTATTTT.